What follows are 12 T cell receptor beta chains derived from one specimen sequenced in a study of shared clonotypes between healthy human individuals. TCRdb's table, derived via immunoSEQ multiplex PCR, lists solely in-frame clones and lacks some. In the table there are roughly 1,500,000 clones, around 98.5% of which are singletons. The sample taken for sequencing was naive CD4+ T cells sorted from blood. The subset here: CD45RA+ positively selected. Every receptor here comes from a man in his thirties or forties in good health.

DNA for the CDR3: TGTGCCAGCAGCGTTATCGACAAGCATACGCAGTATTTT. This sequence encodes CASSVIDKHTQYF. This chain joins TRBV9 and TRBJ2-3; no clear D gene. Germline V gives CDR1 SGDLS, CDR2 YYNGEE. The CDR3 has 13 amino acids. Trimming removed 2 bases from V and 7 bases from J, with 11 bases in between.

The CDR3 is CASSVVTWGTWNTEAFF. CDR3 sequence (DNA): TGTGCCAGCAGCGTAGTTACCTGGGGGACATGGAACACTGAAGCTTTCTTT. V and J are TRBV9 and TRBJ1-1, with D tentatively TRBD1 (6 bases). The CDR3 sequence is 17 residues long. V was clipped by 0 bases and J by 1 base, with 16 bases between them. Germline CDR1 and CDR2: SGDLS and YYNGEE.

This chain connects TRBV6-5 to TRBJ2-3, with TRBD2 matching over 10 bases. The ends lost 4 bases at V and 4 bases at J; junction bases unmatched: 8. Germline V lookup: CDR1 MNHEY, CDR2 SVGAGI. The CDR3 has 16 amino acids. CDR3 coding DNA: TGTGCCAGCAGTTTCGGACTAGCGGCCTTCGCAGATACGCAGTATTTT. Its translation: CASSFGLAAFADTQYF.

The J gene is TRBJ1-5, the V gene TRBV29-1; no clear D. Germline V gene sequence: CDR1 SQVTM, CDR2 ANQGSEA. V was trimmed by 1 base and J by 4 bases, leaving 8 bases between them. The CDR3 length is 13 residues. CDR3 bases: TGCAGCGTTGAAGGTAGTGGGAATCAGCCCCAGCATTTT. Residues: CSVEGSGNQPQHF.

The rearrangement links TRBV5-8 to TRBJ2-2, with 9 bases fitting TRBD2. This CDR3 contains 18 residues. Trimming at V came to 2 bases and at J to 6 bases, leaving 14 bases not matched to a gene. The V gene's germline CDR1 is SGHTS and CDR2 YDEGEE. The CDR3 nucleotides are TGTGCCAGCAGCTTTATCGCGGGAGGGTCTCATATTCCCGGGGAGCTGTTTTTT. Its translation: CASSFIAGGSHIPGELFF.

This clone has more than one count but fewer than ten. The same CDR3 can be traced to other DNA sequences in this sample. The V call is TRBV7-9, the J call TRBJ2-5; D remains unclear. This CDR3 contains 11 residues. The germline V gene encodes CDR1 SEHNR and CDR2 FQNEAQ (reference sequence). V was trimmed by 5 bases and J by 5 bases, leaving 6 bases between them. The CDR3: CASSPRETQYF. CDR3 bases: TGTGCCAGCAGCCCCCGGGAGACCCAGTACTTC.

The V call is TRBV7-2, the J call TRBJ2-1; 9 nucleotides match TRBD2. The CDR3 consists of 15 residues. CDR1 is SGHTA, CDR2 FQGNSA, per germline. This CDR3 reads CATAWAGGPHNEQFF. The CDR3 bases are TGTGCTACGGCTTGGGCGGGAGGGCCCCACAATGAGCAGTTCTTC.

This chain links TRBV6-5 with TRBJ2-1, with D possibly being TRBD2 (5 bases). The CDR3 runs to 15 residues. Germline lookup yields CDR1 MNHEY and CDR2 SVGAGI. The germline V and J ends were trimmed by 5 bases and 4 bases, with 15 bases remaining between them. Here the CDR3 reads CASSALSGAYNEQFF. CDR3 in DNA: TGTGCCAGCAGTGCTCTAAGCGGTGCGTACAATGAGCAGTTCTTC.

The chain's CDR3 is CAISGPVGEQYF. CDR3 in DNA: TGTGCCATCTCTGGCCCCGTGGGCGAGCAGTACTTC. V is TRBV10-3 and J is TRBJ2-7; the D is unclear. The CDR3 covers 12 residues. The germline V gene encodes CDR1 ENHRY and CDR2 SYGVKD. Trimming took off 8 bases at V and 6 bases at J, with 14 bases between the two ends.

The J gene is TRBJ2-1, the V gene TRBV7-2; 8 bases align to TRBD2. Germline CDR1 SGHTA, CDR2 FQGNSA. V lost 5 bases to trimming and J lost 4 bases; unmatched junction nucleotides: 13. This CDR3 contains 17 residues. CDR3 coding DNA: TGTGCCAGCAGCCCAAGGCCCGGCGAGCGGGGGTACAATGAGCAGTTCTTC. Protein: CASSPRPGERGYNEQFF.

The rearrangement links TRBV5-5 to TRBJ1-3, with 8 nucleotides matching TRBD1. The CDR3 covers 18 residues. The V gene's germline CDR1 is SGHKS and CDR2 YYEKEE (reference sequence). J gave up 2 bases and V 4 bases, and 14 bases lay outside the gene matches. The CDR3 DNA sequence: TGTGCCAGCAGCCCGATAGGGACAGGTGGCCTTGCTGGAAACACCATATATTTT. As protein: CASSPIGTGGLAGNTIYF.

J is TRBJ1-2 and V is TRBV5-4, with 7 bases identical to TRBD1. The CDR3 runs to 15 residues. The V gene end was trimmed by 4 bases and the J gene end by 2 bases; junction bases not matched to a gene: 8. Per the germline V gene, CDR1 is SGHNT and CDR2 is YYREEE (reference sequence). Here the CDR3 DNA reads TGTGCCAGCAGCCTACGAGCGGGACAGAACTATGGCTACACCTTC. It codes for CASSLRAGQNYGYTF.